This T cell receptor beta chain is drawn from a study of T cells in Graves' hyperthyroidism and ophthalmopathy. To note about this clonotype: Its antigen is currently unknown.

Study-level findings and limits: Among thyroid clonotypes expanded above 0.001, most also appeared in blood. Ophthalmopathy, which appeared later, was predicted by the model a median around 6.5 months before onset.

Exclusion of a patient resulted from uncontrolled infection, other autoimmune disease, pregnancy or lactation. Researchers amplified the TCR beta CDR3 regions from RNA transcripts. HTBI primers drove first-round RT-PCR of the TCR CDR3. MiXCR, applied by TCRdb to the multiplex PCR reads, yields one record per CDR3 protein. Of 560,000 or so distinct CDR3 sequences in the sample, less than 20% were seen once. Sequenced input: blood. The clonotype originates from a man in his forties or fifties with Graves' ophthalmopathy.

The CDR3 DNA is TGCGCCAGCAGCTTGAGAAGCGGGGTCTACACAGATACGCAGTATTTT. Amino acids: CASSLRSGVYTDTQYF. The chain couples TRBV5-1 to TRBJ2-3; 7 bases are shared with TRBD2. Germline V gene data show CDR1 as SGHRS and CDR2 as YFSETQ. The trim removed 1 base at V and 2 bases at J, leaving 7 bases unmatched. This CDR3 has 16 residues.